The 8 T cell receptor beta chains below come from one sample, sequenced in a study of T cells in Graves' hyperthyroidism and ophthalmopathy. Amplified regions were TCR beta CDR3 sequences from RNA transcripts. With the HTBI primer set, the TCR CDR3 went through a first round of RT-PCR. MiXCR, run by TCRdb on the multiplex PCR reads, gives a single entry per CDR3 protein. In the table there are around 35,000 distinct CDR3 sequences, around 53% of which are singletons. The sequenced sample consisted of blood. Receptor source: a middle-aged woman with Graves' ophthalmopathy.

This clonotype was observed many times. The chain has TRBV2 and TRBJ2-1, with 9 nucleotides matching TRBD2. Germline loops: CDR1 SNHLY, CDR2 FYNNEI. V lost 4 bases, J lost 6 bases, and 13 bases stayed unmatched. The CDR3 runs 17 residues. The CDR3 loop is CASSGVRREGIVNEQFF. Written as DNA, the CDR3 is TGTGCCAGCAGTGGAGTGAGGCGGGAGGGCATAGTCAATGAGCAGTTCTTC.

The chain employs TRBV7-6 and TRBJ2-3, with D possibly TRBD2 on 6 matching bases. Germline V lookup: CDR1 SGHVS, CDR2 FNYEAQ. V shed 5 bases and J shed 1 base, with 10 bases lying between them. This CDR3 spans 14 amino acids. The CDR3: CASSLGGRTDTQYF. The CDR3 DNA reads TGTGCCAGCAGCCTGGGAGGTCGCACAGATACGCAGTATTTT.

This clonotype has ten or more counts. The chain combines TRBV27 with TRBJ2-7, with D perhaps TRBD2 (6 bases). Trimming took 6 bases from V and 5 from J, leaving 14 bases between them. Per the germline V gene, CDR1 is MNHEY and CDR2 is SMNVEV (reference sequence). CDR3 size: 13 residues. The CDR3 sequence: CASRRTGGHEQYF. DNA for the CDR3: TGTGCCAGCAGGCGGACTGGAGGGCACGAGCAGTACTTC.

This clonotype was counted many times. This chain connects TRBV6-5 to TRBJ2-5, with a possible D match to TRBD1 (5 bases). The CDR3 has 14 residues. CDR1 is MNHEY, CDR2 SVGAGI, per germline. V was clipped by 9 bases and J by 4 bases, with 18 bases between them. CDR3 in DNA: TGTGCCAGTATTGAATCCCAGGGTCGAGAGACCCAGTACTTC. Amino acids: CASIESQGRETQYF.

This clonotype has a count of ten or more. The CDR3 reads CASSLAQGPYEQYF. The CDR3 DNA reads as TGTGCCAGCAGCTTAGCCCAGGGACCCTACGAGCAGTACTTC. This chain uses TRBV11-2 with TRBJ2-7, with D possibly called TRBD1 or TRBD2 (5 bases each). Trimming pared 1 base from V and 2 bases from J, leaving 9 bases between. Germline lookup yields CDR1 SGHAT and CDR2 FQNNGV. This CDR3 spans 14 amino acids.

This clonotype was seen repeatedly, ten times or more. This sequence joins TRBV9 and TRBJ1-2; TRBD1 agrees at 8 bases. With V trimmed by 3 bases and J by 6 bases, 10 bases remained unmatched. This CDR3 region has 15 residues. CDR1 is SGDLS and CDR2 is YYNGEE in the germline V gene. CDR3 loop: CASSATQGALDGYTF. CDR3 nucleotide sequence: TGTGCCAGCAGCGCGACTCAGGGGGCTTTAGATGGCTACACCTTC.

Sample share makes this clonotype medium-sized. This chain uses TRBV10-3 with TRBJ2-5; 11 nucleotides line up with TRBD2. Germline V lookup: CDR1 ENHRY, CDR2 SYGVKD. V was clipped by 2 bases and J by 9 bases; unmatched bases: 14. This CDR3 has 17 residues. This chain's CDR3 is CAISEPQGLAEVEAQYF. The CDR3 region has the DNA TGTGCCATCAGTGAGCCACAGGGACTAGCGGAGGTAGAAGCCCAGTACTTC.

A remark on this clonotype: Possible read error: a much larger clone is one base away. The chain links TRBV6-5 to TRBJ2-6; no reliable D call. The CDR3 sequence is 16 residues long. The germline V gene has CDR1 MNHEY and CDR2 SVGAGI. V shed 2 bases and J shed 2 bases, with 10 bases lying between them. The CDR3 sequence is CASSYRRVAGANVLTF. As DNA, the CDR3 is TGTGCCAGCAGTTACCGGCGAGTTGCTGGGGCCAACGTCCTGACTTTC.